The rows below give T cell receptor beta chains drawn from one sample of a study of cytomegalovirus exposure and HLA in healthy donors. Using immunoSEQ multiplex PCR, the repertoire was profiled, and TCRdb retains in-frame clones only, with some absent. The sample contains 150,000 to 200,000 clones, approximately 84% of which appear only once. The sequenced sample was PBMCs. Every receptor here comes from a man between 18 and 29 years old in good health and CMV-seropositive. CDR3s include the opening cysteine and the closing phenylalanine or tryptophan. The order of the fields is V gene, clone size, CDR3 protein. Not every row has a clone size; where given, it reads once, few, many or a size class.

TRBV9 . CASSPSGLAGVSYVGQYF
TRBV28 . CASSLLKGNTIYF
TRBV5-1 many CASSLGTSAGNTGELFF
TRBV5-4 . CASSLAGGSRNEQFF
TRBV5-1 . CASSTGFSPHTDTQYF
TRBV6-1 . CASSELTGPNYGYTF
TRBV4-3 . CASSREVAVPNEQFF
TRBV5-1 . CASKGGPTYEQYF
TRBV4-3 . CASSQGLAGDEQFF
TRBV28 . CASQRGPNQPQHF
TRBV6-5 . CASSDSGRLYEQYF
TRBV11-2 . CASSLTVGGITEAFF
TRBV9 . CASSVEGLPTYEQYF
TRBV9 . CASSPAGTNTGELFF
TRBV28 . CASSLFRDNSYNEQFF
TRBV9 . CASSVGAGGSEQYF
TRBV5-6 . CASSSGGVPETQYF
TRBV27 . CASSPGTGVNQPQHF
TRBV2 . CASSETPGNTGELFF
TRBV7-2 . CASSPQGGVGFF
TRBV7-9 . CASSSPGGQHTDSNQPQHF
TRBV27 . CASSPERQSNQPQHF
TRBV7-6 few CASSNYRTHEQFF
TRBV27 . CASGPWTGGSGANVLTF
TRBV27 . CASTPFFIGDRGKYNEQFF